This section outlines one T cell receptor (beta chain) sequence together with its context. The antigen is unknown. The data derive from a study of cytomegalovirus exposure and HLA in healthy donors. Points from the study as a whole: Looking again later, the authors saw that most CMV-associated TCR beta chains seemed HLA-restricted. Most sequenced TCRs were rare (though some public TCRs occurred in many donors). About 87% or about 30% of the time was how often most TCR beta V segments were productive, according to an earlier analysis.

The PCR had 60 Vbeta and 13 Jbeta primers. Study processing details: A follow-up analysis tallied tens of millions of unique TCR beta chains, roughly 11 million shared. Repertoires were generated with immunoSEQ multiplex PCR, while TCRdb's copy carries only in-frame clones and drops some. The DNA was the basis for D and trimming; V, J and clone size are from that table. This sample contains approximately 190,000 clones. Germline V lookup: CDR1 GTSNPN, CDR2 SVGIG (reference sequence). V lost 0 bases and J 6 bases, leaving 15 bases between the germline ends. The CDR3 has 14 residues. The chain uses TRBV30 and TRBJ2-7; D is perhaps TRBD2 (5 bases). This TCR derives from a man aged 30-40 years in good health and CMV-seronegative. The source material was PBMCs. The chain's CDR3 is CAWSVKTTRGEQYF. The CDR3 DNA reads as TGTGCCTGGAGTGTTAAGACTACACGAGGCGAGCAGTACTTC.